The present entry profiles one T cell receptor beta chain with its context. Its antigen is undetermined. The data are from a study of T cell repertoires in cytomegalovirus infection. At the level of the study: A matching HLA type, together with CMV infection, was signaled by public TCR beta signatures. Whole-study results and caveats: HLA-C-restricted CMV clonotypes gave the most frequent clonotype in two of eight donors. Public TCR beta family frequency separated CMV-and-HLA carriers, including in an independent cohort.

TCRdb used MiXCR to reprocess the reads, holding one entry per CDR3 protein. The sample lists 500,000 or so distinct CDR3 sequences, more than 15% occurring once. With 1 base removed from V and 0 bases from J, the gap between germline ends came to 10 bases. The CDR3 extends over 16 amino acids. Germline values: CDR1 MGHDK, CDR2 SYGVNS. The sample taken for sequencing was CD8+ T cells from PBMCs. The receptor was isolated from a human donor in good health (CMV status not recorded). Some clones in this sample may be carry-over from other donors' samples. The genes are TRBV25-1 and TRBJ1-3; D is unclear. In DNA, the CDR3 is TGTGCCAGCAGTGAATTCGGGGAAGGCTCTGGAAACACCATATATTTT. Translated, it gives CASSEFGEGSGNTIYF. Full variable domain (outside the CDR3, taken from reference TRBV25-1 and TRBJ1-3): EADIYQTPRYLVIGTGKKITLECSQTMGHDKMYWYQQDPGMELHLIHYSYGVNSTEKGDLSSESTVSRIRTEHFPLTLESARPSHTSQYLCASSEFGEGSGNTIYFGEGSWLTVV.